Presented here are 31 T cell receptor beta chains from one specimen sequenced in a study of STAT3 mutations in large granular lymphocyte leukemia. Here immunoSEQ multiplex PCR was the method, and the copy in TCRdb shows in-frame clones only, minus some. The sample holds about 4,400 clones, around 84% seen once. Study-wide results and caveats: Every T-LGLL patient had at least one immunodominant TCRbeta clonotype.

For these receptors, no antigen is known. Material: peripheral blood mononuclear cells. The source is a man aged 35 to 55 with T-cell large granular lymphocyte leukemia. Some clones in this sample may be carry-over from other donors' samples.

V and J are TRBV5-1 and TRBJ2-1; 8 bases map to TRBD1. V trimming: 7 bases; J trimming: 4 bases; junction bases outside the gene matches: 1. The germline V gene encodes CDR1 SGHRS and CDR2 YFSETQ. The CDR3 spans 12 residues. CDR3 sequence reads: CASGQGYNEQFF. The DNA of the CDR3 is TGCGCCAGCGGACAGGGATACAATGAGCAGTTCTTC.

The chain couples TRBV30 to TRBJ2-1; no clear D gene. Germline V gives CDR1 GTSNPN, CDR2 SVGIG (reference sequence). V lost 0 bases to trimming and J lost 5 bases, with 8 bases between them. The CDR3 runs to 13 residues. The chain's CDR3 is CAWSVGTNNEQFF. In DNA, the CDR3 is TGTGCCTGGAGTGTAGGCACTAACAATGAGCAGTTCTTC.

V gene TRBV5-4 combines with J gene TRBJ2-2; no firm D call. Germline V gene lookup returns CDR1 SGHNT and CDR2 YYREEE (reference sequence). V lost 0 bases to trimming and J lost 1 base, with 4 bases between them. CDR3 length equals 14 residues. CDR3 sequence: CASSLVENTGELFF. CDR3 bases: TGTGCCAGCAGCTTGGTGGAGAACACCGGGGAGCTGTTTTTT.

The sample holds a few counts of this clone. This sequence joins TRBV6-6 and TRBJ1-2; tentative D call: TRBD1 (5 bases). The CDR3 has 13 amino acids. Germline loops: CDR1 MNHNY, CDR2 SVGAGI (reference sequence). The CDR3 protein is CASTGQRNYGYTF. DNA of the CDR3: TGTGCTTCCACGGGGCAGCGAAACTATGGCTACACCTTC.

This clone has just a few counts. This chain links TRBV4-2 with TRBJ2-2, with D possibly TRBD2 on 6 matching bases. The CDR3 is 15 amino acids. V lost 4 bases, J lost 2 bases, and 11 bases lay in between. Germline loops: CDR1 LGHNA, CDR2 YNFKEQ. Here the CDR3 DNA reads TGTGCCAGCAGCCCCGGGAGCCTAAACACCGGGGAGCTGTTTTTT. Translation: CASSPGSLNTGELFF.

The rearrangement uses TRBV18 and TRBJ2-7, with unresolved D. V lost 6 bases, J lost 3 bases, and 12 bases lay in between. CDR3 length: 13 residues. Looked up from germline, CDR1 is KGHSH and CDR2 is LQKENI. The CDR3 region has the DNA TGTGCCAGCTCCTCAGACCAGAGCTACGAGCAGTACTTC. It yields the protein CASSSDQSYEQYF.

The chain carries TRBV14 and TRBJ1-6; D possibly corresponds to TRBD1 (6 bases). This CDR3 is 13 amino acids long. Germline-derived CDR1 and CDR2 are SGHDN and FVKESK. V shed 4 bases and J shed 7 bases, with 8 bases lying between them. CDR3 DNA sequence: TGTGCCAGCAGCCGAGACAGGAATTCACCCCTCCACTTT. It is translated as CASSRDRNSPLHF. The full variable domain, completed using reference TRBV14 and TRBJ1-6, is EAGVTQFPSHSVIEKGQTVTLRCDPISGHDNLYWYRRVMGKEIKFLLHFVKESKQDESGMPNNRFLAERTGGTYSTLKVQPAELEDSGVYFCASSRDRNSPLHFGNGTRLTVT.

This chain links TRBV29-1 with TRBJ1-2; D is unresolved. Germline lookup yields CDR1 SQVTM and CDR2 ANQGSEA. Trimming took off 0 bases at V and 8 bases at J, with 10 bases between the two ends. The CDR3 runs to 12 residues. The CDR3 DNA sequence: TGCAGCGTTGAAGATGTTAAGGAAGGCTACACCTTC. This encodes CSVEDVKEGYTF.

The chain carries TRBV6-5 and TRBJ1-6; a possible D gene is TRBD1 (5 bases). Per germline, CDR1 MNHEY and CDR2 SVGAGI. V was clipped by 8 bases and J by 6 bases, with 14 bases between them. The CDR3 has 14 amino acids. In DNA form, the CDR3 reads TGTGCCAGCCGTCTGGGGGTCGGTAATTCACCCCTCCACTTT. Its protein is CASRLGVGNSPLHF.

This chain connects TRBV18 to TRBJ1-4, with D possibly matching TRBD1 (5 bases). CDR1 is KGHSH and CDR2 is LQKENI in the germline V gene. The CDR3 sequence is 14 residues long. Trimming took 0 bases from V and 5 from J, leaving 7 bases between them. The CDR3 spells CASSPPGENEKLFF. The CDR3 bases are TGTGCCAGCTCACCACCAGGGGAGAATGAAAAACTGTTTTTT.

CDR3 bases: TGTGCCAGCAGCTTTGGTCTAGCGGGGGGTGCCTACGAGCAGTACTTC. This translates into CASSFGLAGGAYEQYF. V is TRBV5-4 and J is TRBJ2-7; 11 bases map to TRBD2. The germline V gene has CDR1 SGHNT and CDR2 YYREEE (reference sequence). The junction had 6 bases not matched to a gene; V was cut back by 2 bases and J by 2 bases. The CDR3 covers 16 residues.

This chain joins TRBV28 and TRBJ1-2; tentative D call: TRBD1 (6 bases). Germline assignment: CDR1 MDHEN and CDR2 SYDVKM. This CDR3 is 14 amino acids long. Trimming removed 5 bases at V and 4 bases at J, with 14 bases between. The CDR3 here is CASSPLGGLYGYTF. The CDR3 DNA reads as TGTGCCAGCAGTCCCTTGGGGGGGCTCTATGGCTACACCTTC.

V is TRBV9 and J is TRBJ2-3; 9 bases map to TRBD1. Germline assignment: CDR1 SGDLS and CDR2 YYNGEE. Losses at the gene ends were 4 bases for V and 1 base for J; bases not matched to a gene: 4. This CDR3 has 15 residues. CDR3 loop: CASSSRDRGTDTQYF. CDR3 nucleotides: TGTGCCAGCAGCAGCCGGGACAGGGGCACAGATACGCAGTATTTT.

This CDR3 reads CASSYGTGVDAFF. The DNA of the CDR3 is TGTGCCAGCAGTTACGGGACAGGGGTAGACGCTTTCTTT. V gene TRBV6-5 combines with J gene TRBJ1-1; 10 bases line up with TRBD1. Losses at the gene ends were 2 bases for V and 11 bases for J; bases not matched to a gene: 5. Germline CDR1 MNHEY, CDR2 SVGAGI. CDR3 size: 13 residues.

The gene calls are TRBV9 and TRBJ1-4, with D uncertain. The V and J ends lost 0 bases and 4 bases respectively, with 10 bases between them. The CDR3 loop spans 15 amino acids. CDR1 is SGDLS and CDR2 is YYNGEE in the germline V gene. CDR3: CASSVADRFNEKLFF. The CDR3 DNA reads as TGTGCCAGCAGCGTAGCCGATAGGTTTAATGAAAAACTGTTTTTT.

V is TRBV7-8 and J is TRBJ1-5; D perhaps matches TRBD1 (5 bases). Deletions cut 3 bases from V and 0 bases from J, with 15 bases between. The CDR3 extends over 17 amino acids. Germline CDR1 is SGHVS and CDR2 is FQNEAQ. The CDR3 bases are TGTGCCAGCAGCTTGGCCGGGGGGGGGAATAGCAATCAGCCCCAGCATTTT. It yields the protein CASSLAGGGNSNQPQHF.

The chain couples TRBV10-2 to TRBJ1-2, with TRBD1 as a possible D gene (5 bases). Trimming removed 10 bases from V and 6 bases from J, with 24 bases in between. This CDR3 region has 15 residues. Germline V CDR1 and CDR2: WSHSY, SAAADI. The CDR3 loop reads CATQGPAGREDGYTF. For the CDR3, the DNA is TGCGCCACTCAGGGCCCTGCCGGGCGGGAGGATGGCTACACCTTC.

A few counts support this clone. The CDR3 reads CASSLSWGGGQPQHF. CDR3 nucleotide sequence: TGTGCCAGCAGTTTATCGTGGGGGGGAGGTCAGCCCCAGCATTTT. V is TRBV27 and J is TRBJ1-5; D is perhaps TRBD1 (5 bases). The CDR3 spans 15 residues. Germline V gene sequence: CDR1 MNHEY, CDR2 SMNVEV (reference sequence). The ends were cut back, 0 bases at V and 6 bases at J, with 12 bases in the middle.

The V and J genes are TRBV18 and TRBJ2-2, with 9 nucleotides matching TRBD2. The J segment lost 3 bases and the V segment lost 3 bases, leaving 5 bases of the junction unmatched. The V gene's germline CDR1 is KGHSH and CDR2 LQKENI. The CDR3 covers 16 residues. The CDR3 loop reads CASSPLAGADTGELFF. The CDR3, as DNA: TGTGCCAGCTCACCGTTAGCGGGGGCCGACACCGGGGAGCTGTTTTTT.

This clone showed up just a few times. The chain couples TRBV28 to TRBJ1-2; TRBD1 agrees at 7 bases. The CDR3 has 12 amino acids. With 7 bases clipped from V and 8 bases from J, the junction kept 7 bases outside the gene matches. Germline assignment: CDR1 MDHEN and CDR2 SYDVKM. As DNA, the CDR3 is TGTGCCAGCACCAACAGGGGTAACGGCTACACCTTC. This gives the protein CASTNRGNGYTF.

The rearrangement uses TRBV7-9 and TRBJ1-2; no clear D. The V end was cut by 6 bases, the J end by 1 base, with 3 bases between. This CDR3 spans 11 amino acids. Germline assignment: CDR1 SEHNR and CDR2 FQNEAQ (reference sequence). The CDR3 bases are TGTGCCAGCAGGCTTAACTATGGCTACACCTTC. It is translated as CASRLNYGYTF. The whole variable domain, remainder taken from reference TRBV7-9 and TRBJ1-2, is DTGVSQNPRHKITKRGQNVTFRCDPISEHNRLYWYRQTLGQGPEFLTYFQNEAQLEKSRLLSDRFSAERPKGSFSTLEIQRTEQGDSAMYLCASRLNYGYTFGSGTRLTVV.

This clone has a handful of counts. CDR3 nucleotides: TGTGCCATCACCCGCTCCCCGGGATCCTCTGGAAACACCATATATTTT. This sequence encodes CAITRSPGSSGNTIYF. The chain joins TRBV10-3 to TRBJ1-3; D is undetermined. Per germline, CDR1 ENHRY and CDR2 SYGVKD. This CDR3 region has 16 residues. Trimming removed 7 bases at V and 0 bases at J, with 16 bases between.

J is TRBJ2-3 and V is TRBV6-6; D is perhaps TRBD1 (5 bases). In germline, CDR1 is MNHNY, CDR2 SVGAGI (reference sequence). V gave up 2 bases and J gave up 1 base, with 7 bases separating them. The CDR3 spans 14 residues. DNA for the CDR3: TGTGCCAGCAGTTACCAGGGCCGCACAGATACGCAGTATTTT. It codes for CASSYQGRTDTQYF.

The chain uses TRBV6-5 and TRBJ1-2; tentatively, D is TRBD1 (6 bases). This CDR3 has 14 residues. Germline CDR1 MNHEY, CDR2 SVGAGI. Deletions cut 8 bases from V and 5 bases from J, with 18 bases between. CDR3 region: CASFQTVGAYGYTF. CDR3 coding DNA: TGTGCCAGCTTTCAGACAGTGGGGGCGTATGGCTACACCTTC.

The chain has TRBV6-5 and TRBJ2-5, with D unclear. Trimming pared 0 bases from V and 4 bases from J, leaving 3 bases between. The CDR3 totals 12 residues. Germline CDR1 is MNHEY and CDR2 is SVGAGI. In DNA, the CDR3 is TGTGCCAGCAGTTACTCGGGAGAGACCCAGTACTTC. The encoded protein is CASSYSGETQYF.

This chain connects TRBV30 to TRBJ2-5; D may be TRBD2 (5 bases). V was trimmed by 2 bases and J by 1 base, leaving 11 bases between them. This CDR3 is 14 amino acids long. CDR1 and CDR2 from the germline V gene are GTSNPN and SVGIG (reference sequence). DNA of the CDR3: TGTGCCTGGAGTACTACTAGTGGCCAAGAGACCCAGTACTTC. Amino acids: CAWSTTSGQETQYF.

This chain links TRBV7-2 with TRBJ1-3; possible D gene TRBD1, 6 bases. Trimming cost V 1 base and J 4 bases, with 17 bases left between them. Germline CDR1 reads SGHTA; CDR2 reads FQGNSA. This CDR3 comprises 17 residues. CDR3 protein: CASSLVGGPGTGNTIYF. CDR3 in DNA: TGTGCCAGCAGCTTAGTAGGGGGGCCCGGGACCGGAAACACCATATATTTT.

The chain combines TRBV27 with TRBJ2-5, with 7 bases fitting TRBD1. The CDR3 totals 15 residues. From germline, CDR1 is MNHEY and CDR2 SMNVEV (reference sequence). The V and J ends lost 3 bases and 2 bases, in that order; junction bases with no gene match: 6. CDR3 nucleotide sequence: TGTGCCAGCAGTTTCTCGACGACAGGGCAAGAGACCCAGTACTTC. This gives the protein CASSFSTTGQETQYF.

The rearrangement joins TRBV11-2 to TRBJ1-2, with a tentative D call TRBD1 (6 bases). Germline CDR1 and CDR2: SGHAT and FQNNGV. This CDR3 is built from 13 residues. The V gene lost 1 base and the J gene lost 4 bases, with 7 bases spanning the gap. CDR3 coding DNA: TGTGCCAGCAGCTTAGGGACAGTCTATGGCTACACCTTC. As protein: CASSLGTVYGYTF.

V gene TRBV7-2 combines with J gene TRBJ2-5, with 11 bases identical to TRBD1. This CDR3 region has 15 residues. CDR1 and CDR2 (germline): SGHTA, FQGNSA. Trimming took 5 bases from V and 5 from J; bases not matched to a gene: 7. The CDR3: CASSRGQGATETQYF. The CDR3 DNA sequence: TGTGCCAGCAGCCGAGGACAGGGGGCGACGGAGACCCAGTACTTC.

The chain joins TRBV7-6 to TRBJ1-4, with 8 bases matching TRBD1. This CDR3 contains 14 residues. The V gene's germline CDR1 is SGHVS and CDR2 FNYEAQ. V lost 2 bases to trimming and J lost 7 bases; unmatched junction nucleotides: 3. This chain's CDR3 is CASSLRTGSEKLFF. CDR3 nucleotides: TGTGCCAGCAGCTTAAGGACAGGGAGTGAAAAACTGTTTTTT.